This TCR beta chain was found in a study of T cell repertoires in cytomegalovirus infection. Study at large: Carrying CMV and the relevant HLA type showed in public TCR beta signatures.

TCRdb redid the calling of the reads with MiXCR, one entry per CDR3 protein. The top ten hold around 72% of the sample, which has roughly 69,000 distinct CDR3 sequences, around 20% seen once. In the case of this clonotype: The antigen is unknown.

In germline, CDR1 is ENHRY, CDR2 SYGVKD. CDR3 size: 14 residues. The V and J ends lost 2 bases and 1 base respectively, with 8 bases between them. Study-level findings and limits: The study found HLA-C-restricted CMV-specific TCR beta clonotypes dominating the ex vivo response.

The sample consisted of CD8+ T cells from cultured PBMCs, taken from culture after CMV antigen stimulation. The V call is TRBV10-3, the J call TRBJ1-1, with D perhaps matching TRBD1 (6 bases). The sequence came from a human donor in good health (CMV status not recorded). Some clones in this sample may be carry-over from other donors' samples. CDR3 sequence reads: CAISELGGNTEAFF. The CDR3 DNA reads as TGTGCCATCAGTGAGCTAGGGGGGAACACTGAAGCTTTCTTT.